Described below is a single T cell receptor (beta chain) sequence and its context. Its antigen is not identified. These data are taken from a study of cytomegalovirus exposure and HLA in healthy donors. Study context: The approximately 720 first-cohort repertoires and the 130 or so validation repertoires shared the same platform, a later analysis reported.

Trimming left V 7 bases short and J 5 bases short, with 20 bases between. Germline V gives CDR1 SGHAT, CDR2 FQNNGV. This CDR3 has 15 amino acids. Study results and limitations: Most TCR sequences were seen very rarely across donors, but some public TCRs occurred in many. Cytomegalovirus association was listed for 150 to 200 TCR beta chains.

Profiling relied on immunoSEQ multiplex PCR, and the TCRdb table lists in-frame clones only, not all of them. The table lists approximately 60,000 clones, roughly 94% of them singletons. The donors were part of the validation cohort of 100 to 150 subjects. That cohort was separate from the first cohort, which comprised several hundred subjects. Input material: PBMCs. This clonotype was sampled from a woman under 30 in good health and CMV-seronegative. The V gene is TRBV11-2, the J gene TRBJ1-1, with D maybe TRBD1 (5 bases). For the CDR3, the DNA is TGTGCCAGCACCTTGACCTCGGGGGGGTGGACTGAAGCTTTCTTT. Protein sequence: CASTLTSGGWTEAFF.